Here is one T cell receptor (beta chain) with its context. No antigen is known for it. The CDR3 length is 15 residues. Per the germline V gene, CDR1 is SEHNR and CDR2 is FQNEAQ (reference sequence). Trimming left V 4 bases short and J 6 bases short, with 15 bases between. This entry belongs to a study of graft-versus-host responses after intestinal transplantation. As for the study in general: Each recipient received a multivisceral, liver-intestinal, or isolated intestinal graft. All of the recipients had induction that used anti-thymocyte globulin, then tacrolimus and steroids for three to four years.

Only in-frame clones appear in the TCRdb table, and some are missing; sequencing was by immunoSEQ multiplex PCR. The data show under 130,000 clones, with 93% seen just once and 1.2% held by the top ten. This chain joins TRBV7-9 and TRBJ1-4; D is unresolved. The origin of this receptor is a human donor who received an intestinal transplant. The sample here was unstimulated CD8+ T cells sorted from spleen or lymph node cells, taken before intestinal transplant. CDR3 in DNA: TGTGCCAGCAGCTCCCCCGAGACTGAAGATGAAAAACTGTTTTTT. Protein sequence: CASSSPETEDEKLFF. Variable domain in full (rest from reference TRBV7-9 and TRBJ1-4): DTGVSQNPRHKITKRGQNVTFRCDPISEHNRLYWYRQTLGQGPEFLTYFQNEAQLEKSRLLSDRFSAERPKGSFSTLEIQRTEQGDSAMYLCASSSPETEDEKLFFGSGTQLSVL.